This TCR beta chain comes out of a study of T-cell memory formation after mild COVID-19. Germline CDR1 and CDR2: SGHTA and FQGNSA. The CDR3 has 18 amino acids. Whole-study results and caveats: Among clones contracting day 15 to 85, CD4/CD8 was balanced, whereas later expanders leaned CD4+. Cross-reactive memory apparently joined, as some responding clones appeared in pre-infection memory. Of the contracting clones, CD4+ ones lay mainly in CM and EM, and CD8+ ones in EMRA.

With regard to this clonotype: Its antigen is currently unknown. A junction boundary mismatches the germline segment, possibly from a read error.

cDNA libraries for TCR alpha and TCR beta, carrying sample barcodes and UMIs, came from 5'RACE with constant-segment primers. TCRdb analysed the 5' RACE reads with MiXCR anew, one entry per CDR3 protein. The profile covers more than 80,000 distinct CDR3 sequences, with more than 15% appearing a single time and around 28% taken by the ten largest. Sequencing was carried out using PBMCs or a T cell subset sorted from them (not recorded which). The chain is built from TRBV7-2 and TRBJ2-2; 9 nucleotides match TRBD2. The clonotype comes from an adult woman who had mild COVID-19 (a few samples of this study predate the infection). Cell type and time point are not known. In DNA, the CDR3 is TGTGCAAGCAGCCCGCACAGCCGACTAGCGGAAAACACCGGGGAGCTGTTTTTT. It is translated as CASSPHSRLAENTGELFF.